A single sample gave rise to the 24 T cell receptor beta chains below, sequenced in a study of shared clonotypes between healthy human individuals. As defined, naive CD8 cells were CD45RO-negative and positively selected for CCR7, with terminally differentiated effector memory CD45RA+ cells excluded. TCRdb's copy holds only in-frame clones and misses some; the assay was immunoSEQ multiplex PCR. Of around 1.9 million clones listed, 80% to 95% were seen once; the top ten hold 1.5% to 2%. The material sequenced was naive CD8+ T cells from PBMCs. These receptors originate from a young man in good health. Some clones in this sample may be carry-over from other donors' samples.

In DNA form, the CDR3 reads TGTGCCAGCAGCAAAGGGGGGCGAGTAGCCAAAAACATTCAGTACTTC. Translating gives CASSKGGRVAKNIQYF. The J gene is TRBJ2-4, the V gene TRBV21-1; no DNA check was done on the table's D call, TRBD1. TRBV21-1 is described as a pseudogene. The length of the CDR3 is 16 residues.

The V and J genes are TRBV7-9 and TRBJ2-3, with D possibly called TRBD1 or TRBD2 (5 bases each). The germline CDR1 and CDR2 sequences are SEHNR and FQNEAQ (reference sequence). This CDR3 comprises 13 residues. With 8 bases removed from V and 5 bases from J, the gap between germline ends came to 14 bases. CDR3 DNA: TGTGCCAGCGCAGGGAATGGACTAGATACGCAGTATTTT. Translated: CASAGNGLDTQYF. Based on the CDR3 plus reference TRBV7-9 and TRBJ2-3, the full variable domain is DTGVSQNPRHKITKRGQNVTFRCDPISEHNRLYWYRQTLGQGPEFLTYFQNEAQLEKSRLLSDRFSAERPKGSFSTLEIQRTEQGDSAMYLCASAGNGLDTQYFGPGTRLTVL.

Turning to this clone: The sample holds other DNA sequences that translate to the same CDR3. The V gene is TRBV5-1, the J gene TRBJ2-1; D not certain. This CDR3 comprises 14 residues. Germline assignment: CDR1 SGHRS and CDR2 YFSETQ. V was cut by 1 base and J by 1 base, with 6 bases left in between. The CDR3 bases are TGCGCCAGCAGCTTGTCCGGGTCCTACAATGAGCAGTTCTTC. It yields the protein CASSLSGSYNEQFF. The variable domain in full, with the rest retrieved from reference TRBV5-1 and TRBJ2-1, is KAGVTQTPRYLIKTRGQQVTLSCSPISGHRSVSWYQQTPGQGLQFLFEYFSETQRNKGNFPGRFSGRQFSNSRSEMNVSTLELGDSALYLCASSLSGSYNEQFFGPGTRLTVL.

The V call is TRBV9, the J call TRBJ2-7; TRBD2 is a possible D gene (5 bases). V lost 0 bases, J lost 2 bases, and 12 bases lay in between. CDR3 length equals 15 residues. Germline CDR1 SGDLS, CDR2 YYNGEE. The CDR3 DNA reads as TGTGCCAGCAGCGTAGAATGGACGGGAACCTACGAGCAGTACTTC. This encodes CASSVEWTGTYEQYF.

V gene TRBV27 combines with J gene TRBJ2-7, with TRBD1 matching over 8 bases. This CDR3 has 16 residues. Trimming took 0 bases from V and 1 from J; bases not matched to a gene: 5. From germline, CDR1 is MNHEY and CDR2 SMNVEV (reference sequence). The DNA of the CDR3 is TGTGCCAGCAGTTTATCCCCAGGGGGCGCGTCCTACGAGCAGTACTTC. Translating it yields CASSLSPGGASYEQYF.

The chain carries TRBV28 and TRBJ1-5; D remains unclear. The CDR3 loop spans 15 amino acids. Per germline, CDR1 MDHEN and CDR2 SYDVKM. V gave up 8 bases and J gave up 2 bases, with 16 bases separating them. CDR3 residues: CASLWTVEGNQPQHF. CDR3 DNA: TGTGCCAGCCTCTGGACGGTGGAGGGCAATCAGCCCCAGCATTTT.

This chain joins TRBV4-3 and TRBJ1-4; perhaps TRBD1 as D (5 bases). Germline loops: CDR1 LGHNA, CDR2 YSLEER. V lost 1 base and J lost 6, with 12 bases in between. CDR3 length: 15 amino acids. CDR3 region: CASSQVPGEDEKLFF. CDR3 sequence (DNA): TGCGCCAGCAGCCAAGTTCCGGGGGAGGATGAAAAACTGTTTTTT.

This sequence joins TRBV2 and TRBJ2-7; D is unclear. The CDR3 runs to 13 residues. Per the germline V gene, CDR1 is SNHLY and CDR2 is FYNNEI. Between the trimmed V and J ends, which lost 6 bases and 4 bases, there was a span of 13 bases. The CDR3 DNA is TGTGCCAGCAGCGCGGCCCGATTTTACGAGCAGTACTTC. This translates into CASSAARFYEQYF.

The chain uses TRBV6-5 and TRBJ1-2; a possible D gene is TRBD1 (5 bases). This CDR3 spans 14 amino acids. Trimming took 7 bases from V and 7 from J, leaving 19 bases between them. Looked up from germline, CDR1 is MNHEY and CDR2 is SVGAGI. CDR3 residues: CASTNFPPGVGYTF. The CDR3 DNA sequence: TGTGCCAGCACTAACTTCCCACCGGGGGTTGGCTACACCTTC.

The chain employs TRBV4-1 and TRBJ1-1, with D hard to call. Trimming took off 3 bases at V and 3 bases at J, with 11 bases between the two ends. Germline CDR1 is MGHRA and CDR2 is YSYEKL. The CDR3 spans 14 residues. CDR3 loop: CASSHADGYTEAFF. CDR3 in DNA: TGCGCCAGCAGCCACGCAGACGGATACACTGAAGCTTTCTTT.

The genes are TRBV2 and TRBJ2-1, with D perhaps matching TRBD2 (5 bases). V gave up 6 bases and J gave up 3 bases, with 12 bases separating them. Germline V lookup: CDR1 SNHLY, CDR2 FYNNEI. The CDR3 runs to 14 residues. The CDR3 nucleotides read TGTGCCAGCAGCCGACGGGAACACTACAATGAGCAGTTCTTC. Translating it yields CASSRREHYNEQFF.

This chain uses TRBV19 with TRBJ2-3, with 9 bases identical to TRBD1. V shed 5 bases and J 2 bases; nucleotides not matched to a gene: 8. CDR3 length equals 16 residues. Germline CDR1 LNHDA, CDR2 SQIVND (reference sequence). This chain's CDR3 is CASSPKTGGTTDTQYF. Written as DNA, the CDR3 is TGTGCCAGTAGTCCAAAGACAGGGGGTACCACAGATACGCAGTATTTT.

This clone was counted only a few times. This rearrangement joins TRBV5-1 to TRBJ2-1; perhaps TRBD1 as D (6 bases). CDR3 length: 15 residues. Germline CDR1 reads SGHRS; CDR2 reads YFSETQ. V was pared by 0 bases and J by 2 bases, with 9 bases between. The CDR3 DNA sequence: TGCGCCAGCAGCTTGGAACAGGGCCCCTACAATGAGCAGTTCTTC. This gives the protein CASSLEQGPYNEQFF.

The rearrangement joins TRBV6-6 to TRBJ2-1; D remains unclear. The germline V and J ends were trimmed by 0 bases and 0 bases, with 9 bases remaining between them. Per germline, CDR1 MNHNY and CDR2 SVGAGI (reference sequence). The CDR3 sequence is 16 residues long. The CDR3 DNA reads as TGTGCCAGCAGTTACTCGCCGGTTTACTCCTACAATGAGCAGTTCTTC. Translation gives CASSYSPVYSYNEQFF.

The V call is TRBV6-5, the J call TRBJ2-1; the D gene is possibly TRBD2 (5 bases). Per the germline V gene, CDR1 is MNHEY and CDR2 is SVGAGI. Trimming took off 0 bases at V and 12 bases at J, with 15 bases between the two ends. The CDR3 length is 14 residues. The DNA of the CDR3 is TGTGCCAGCAGTTACTCTTCTATCCAAGGAGGGCAGTTCTTC. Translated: CASSYSSIQGGQFF.

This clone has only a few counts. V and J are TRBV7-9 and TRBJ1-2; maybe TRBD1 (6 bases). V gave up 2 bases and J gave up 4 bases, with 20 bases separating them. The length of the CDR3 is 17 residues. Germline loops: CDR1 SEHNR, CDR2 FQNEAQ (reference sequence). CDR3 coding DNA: TGTGCCAGCAGCTTACTAGAACAGGGCGGCCGCCTCTATGGCTACACCTTC. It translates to CASSLLEQGGRLYGYTF.

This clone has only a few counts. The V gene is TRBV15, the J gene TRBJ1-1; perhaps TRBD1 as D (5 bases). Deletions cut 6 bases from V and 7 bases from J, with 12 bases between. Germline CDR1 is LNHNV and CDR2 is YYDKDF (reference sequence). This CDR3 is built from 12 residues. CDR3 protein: CATRPEGHEAFF. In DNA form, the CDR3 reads TGTGCCACCAGACCGGAGGGGCATGAAGCTTTCTTT.

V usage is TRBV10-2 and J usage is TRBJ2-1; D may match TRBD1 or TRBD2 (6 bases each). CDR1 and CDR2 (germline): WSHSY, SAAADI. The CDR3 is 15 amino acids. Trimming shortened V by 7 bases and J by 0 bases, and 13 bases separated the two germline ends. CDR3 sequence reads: CASKGGSSSYNEQFF. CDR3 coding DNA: TGCGCCAGCAAGGGGGGTTCTAGCTCCTACAATGAGCAGTTCTTC.

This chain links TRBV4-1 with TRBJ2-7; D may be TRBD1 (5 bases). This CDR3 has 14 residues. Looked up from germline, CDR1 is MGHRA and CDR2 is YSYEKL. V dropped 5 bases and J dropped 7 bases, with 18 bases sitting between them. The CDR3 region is CASSDRAGLNEQYF. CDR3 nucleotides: TGCGCCAGCAGCGACCGTGCAGGGTTGAATGAGCAGTACTTC.

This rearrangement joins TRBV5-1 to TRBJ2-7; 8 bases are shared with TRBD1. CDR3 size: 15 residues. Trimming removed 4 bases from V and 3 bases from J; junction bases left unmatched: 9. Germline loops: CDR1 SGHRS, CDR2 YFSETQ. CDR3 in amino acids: CASSPGQGIFYEQYF. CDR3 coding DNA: TGCGCCAGCAGCCCCGGACAGGGAATCTTCTACGAGCAGTACTTC.

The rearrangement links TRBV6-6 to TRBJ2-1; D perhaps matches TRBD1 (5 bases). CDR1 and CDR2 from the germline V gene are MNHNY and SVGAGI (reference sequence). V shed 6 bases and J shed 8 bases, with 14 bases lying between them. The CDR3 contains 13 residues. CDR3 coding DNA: TGTGCCAGCAGGACCAGGGTAAGGGATGAGCAGTTCTTC. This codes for CASRTRVRDEQFF.

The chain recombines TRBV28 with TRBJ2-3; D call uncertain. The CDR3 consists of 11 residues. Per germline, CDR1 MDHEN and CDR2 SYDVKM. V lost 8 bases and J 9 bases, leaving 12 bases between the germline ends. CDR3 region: CASGPVGTQYF. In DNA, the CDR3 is TGTGCCAGCGGACCGGTAGGGACGCAGTATTTT.

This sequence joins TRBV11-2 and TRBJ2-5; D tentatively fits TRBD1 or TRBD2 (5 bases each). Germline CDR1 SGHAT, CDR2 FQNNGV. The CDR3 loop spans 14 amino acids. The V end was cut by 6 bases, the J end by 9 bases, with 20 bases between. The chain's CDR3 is CASSLPGTADPQYF. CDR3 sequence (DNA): TGTGCCAGCAGTCTACCCGGGACGGCGGATCCCCAGTACTTC.

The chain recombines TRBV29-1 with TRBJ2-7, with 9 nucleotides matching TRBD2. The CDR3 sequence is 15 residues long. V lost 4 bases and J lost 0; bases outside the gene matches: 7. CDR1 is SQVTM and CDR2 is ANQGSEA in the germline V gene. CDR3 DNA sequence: TGCAGCGTTGTGCTAGCGGGAAAGATCTCCTACGAGCAGTACTTC. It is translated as CSVVLAGKISYEQYF.